The text below deals with one TCR beta chain. In making TCR cDNA, 5'RACE template switching added a universal primer site and UMIs to it. TCRdb recomputed calls from the 5' RACE reads with MiXCR, one row per CDR3 protein. The sample carries a few hundred thousand distinct CDR3 sequences, roughly 19% recorded once. V lost 0 bases, J lost 4 bases, and 13 bases lay in between. The CDR3 totals 16 residues. Germline V CDR1 and CDR2: SGHTA, FQGNSA. These data belong to a study of T cells after yellow fever vaccination. This chain links TRBV7-2 with TRBJ2-1, with a possible D match to TRBD2 (6 bases). The receptor was derived from a man between 25 and 39 years old who received the YFV17D yellow fever vaccine. This specimen was PBMCs, taken 15 days after the yellow fever booster vaccination. The CDR3 bases are TGTGCCAGCAGCTTAGCCCCACTAGCAGATTACAATGAGCAGTTCTTC. Translation: CASSLAPLADYNEQFF.